This T cell receptor (beta chain) is drawn from a study of shared clonotypes between healthy human individuals. The study drew its donors from healthy HIV-negative adults without recent acute infections or vaccinations. TCRdb's table, derived via immunoSEQ multiplex PCR, lists solely in-frame clones and lacks some. The data show about 680,000 clones, with around 78% seen just once and 1.5% to 2% held by the top ten. The CDR3 has 16 amino acids. The germline V gene has CDR1 MNHEY and CDR2 SMNVEV (reference sequence). The V segment lost 6 bases and the J segment 4 bases; nucleotides outside the gene matches: 9.

The sample taken for sequencing was memory CD4+ T cells sorted from blood. Subset described: CD45RA-negative fraction. This sequence originates from a woman aged 25 to 45 in good health. The V gene is TRBV27, the J gene TRBJ2-3; 11 bases are a match to TRBD1. The CDR3 sequence: CASRPRTGGVPDTQYF. The DNA for the CDR3 is TGTGCCAGCAGACCCAGGACAGGGGGCGTTCCAGATACGCAGTATTTT.